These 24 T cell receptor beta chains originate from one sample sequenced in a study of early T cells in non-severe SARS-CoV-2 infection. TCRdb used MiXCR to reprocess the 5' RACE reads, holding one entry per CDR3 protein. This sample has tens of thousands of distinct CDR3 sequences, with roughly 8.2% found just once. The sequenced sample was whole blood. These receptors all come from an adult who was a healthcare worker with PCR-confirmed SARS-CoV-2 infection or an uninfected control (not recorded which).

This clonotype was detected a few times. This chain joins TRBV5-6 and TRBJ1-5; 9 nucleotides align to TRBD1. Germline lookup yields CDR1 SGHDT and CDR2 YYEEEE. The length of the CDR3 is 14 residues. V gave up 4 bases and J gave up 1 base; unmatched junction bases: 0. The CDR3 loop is CASSGQGSNQPQHF. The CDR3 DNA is TGTGCCAGCAGCGGACAGGGGAGCAATCAGCCCCAGCATTTT. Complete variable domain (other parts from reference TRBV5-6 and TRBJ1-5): DAGVTQSPTHLIKTRGQQVTLRCSPKSGHDTVSWYQQALGQGPQFIFQYYEEEERQRGNFPDRFSGHQFPNYSSELNVNALLLGDSALYLCASSGQGSNQPQHFGDGTRLSIL.

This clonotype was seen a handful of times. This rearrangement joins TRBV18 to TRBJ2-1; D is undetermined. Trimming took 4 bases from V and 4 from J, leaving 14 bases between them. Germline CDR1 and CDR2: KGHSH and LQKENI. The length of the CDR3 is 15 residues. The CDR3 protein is CASSLIDNRYNEQFF. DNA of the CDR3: TGTGCCAGCTCACTGATCGACAATAGGTACAATGAGCAGTTCTTC.

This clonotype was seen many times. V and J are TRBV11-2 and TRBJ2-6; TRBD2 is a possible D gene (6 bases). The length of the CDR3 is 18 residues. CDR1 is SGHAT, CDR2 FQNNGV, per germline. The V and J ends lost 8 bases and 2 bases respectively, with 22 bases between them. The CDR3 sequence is CASRRGGGPRAGANVLTF. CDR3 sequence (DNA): TGTGCCAGCCGCCGGGGAGGAGGTCCTCGTGCTGGGGCCAACGTCCTGACTTTC.

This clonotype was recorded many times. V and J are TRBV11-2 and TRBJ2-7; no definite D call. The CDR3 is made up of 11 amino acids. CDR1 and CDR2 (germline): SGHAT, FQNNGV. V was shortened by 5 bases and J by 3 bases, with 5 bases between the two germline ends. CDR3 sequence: CASSTNYEQYF. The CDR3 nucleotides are TGTGCCAGCAGCACGAACTACGAGCAGTACTTC.

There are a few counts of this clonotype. The CDR3 reads CASSLGQGYTGELFF. The CDR3 DNA reads as TGCGCCAGCAGCCTCGGACAGGGGTACACCGGGGAGCTGTTTTTT. V and J are TRBV5-1 and TRBJ2-2, with TRBD1 matching 9 bases. This CDR3 comprises 15 residues. Germline-derived CDR1 and CDR2 are SGHRS and YFSETQ. V lost 4 bases to trimming and J lost 3 bases; unmatched junction nucleotides: 4.

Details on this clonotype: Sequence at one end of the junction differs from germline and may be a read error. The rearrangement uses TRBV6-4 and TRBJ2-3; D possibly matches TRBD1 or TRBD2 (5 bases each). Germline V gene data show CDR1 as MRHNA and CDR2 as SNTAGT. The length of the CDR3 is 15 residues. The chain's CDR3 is CASSYSGRYTDTQYF. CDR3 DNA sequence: TGTGCCAGCAGTTACTCGGGACGCTACACAGATACGCAGTATTTT.

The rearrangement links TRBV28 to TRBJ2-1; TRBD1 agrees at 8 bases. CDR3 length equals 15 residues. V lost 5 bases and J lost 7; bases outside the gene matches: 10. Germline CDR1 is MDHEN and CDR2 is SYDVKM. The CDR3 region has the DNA TGTGCCAGCAGTATCCGGAGGACAGGGTCGAATGAGCAGTTCTTC. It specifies CASSIRRTGSNEQFF.

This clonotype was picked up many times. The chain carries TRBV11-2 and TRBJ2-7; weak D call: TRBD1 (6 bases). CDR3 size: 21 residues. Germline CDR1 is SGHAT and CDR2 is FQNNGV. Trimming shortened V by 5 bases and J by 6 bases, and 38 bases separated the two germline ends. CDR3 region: CASSLPIAGTPDLNDFGEQYF. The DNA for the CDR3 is TGTGCCAGCAGCCTACCTATCGCCGGGACACCAGACCTTAATGACTTCGGCGAGCAGTACTTC.

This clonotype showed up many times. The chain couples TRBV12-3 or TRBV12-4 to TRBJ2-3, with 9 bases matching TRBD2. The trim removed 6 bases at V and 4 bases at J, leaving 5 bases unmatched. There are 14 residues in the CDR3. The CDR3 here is CASRPGLAPDTQYF. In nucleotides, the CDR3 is TGTGCCAGCAGGCCGGGACTAGCTCCAGATACGCAGTATTTT.

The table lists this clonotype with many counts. The CDR3 nucleotides are TGTGCCAGCAGTTTATTGGGGGCTGAAGCTTTCTTT. It encodes CASSLLGAEAFF. The V call is TRBV12-3 or TRBV12-4, the J call TRBJ1-1, with D perhaps matching TRBD1 (5 bases). The germline V and J ends were trimmed by 2 bases and 6 bases, with 7 bases remaining between them. The CDR3 totals 12 residues.

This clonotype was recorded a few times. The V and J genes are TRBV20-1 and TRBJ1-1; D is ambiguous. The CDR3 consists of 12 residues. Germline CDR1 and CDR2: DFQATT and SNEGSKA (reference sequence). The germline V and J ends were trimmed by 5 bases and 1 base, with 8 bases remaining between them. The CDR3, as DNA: TGCAGTGCTCAGGACGGGAACACTGAAGCTTTCTTT. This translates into CSAQDGNTEAFF.

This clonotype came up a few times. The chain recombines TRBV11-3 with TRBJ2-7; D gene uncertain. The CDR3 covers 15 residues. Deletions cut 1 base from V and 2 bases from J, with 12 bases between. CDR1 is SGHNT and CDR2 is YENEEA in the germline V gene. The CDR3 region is CASSLGVGSTYEQYF. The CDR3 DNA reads TGTGCCAGCAGCTTAGGAGTAGGGTCAACCTACGAGCAGTACTTC.

The CDR3 loop reads CASSLQDRAYNEQFF. The CDR3 bases are TGTGCCAGCAGCTTACAGGACAGGGCCTACAATGAGCAGTTCTTC. The chain uses TRBV7-3 and TRBJ2-1; 8 nucleotides match TRBD1. Unmatched junction bases numbered 2, after V lost 2 bases and J lost 2 bases. The CDR3 contains 15 residues. In germline, CDR1 is SGHTA, CDR2 FQGTGA.

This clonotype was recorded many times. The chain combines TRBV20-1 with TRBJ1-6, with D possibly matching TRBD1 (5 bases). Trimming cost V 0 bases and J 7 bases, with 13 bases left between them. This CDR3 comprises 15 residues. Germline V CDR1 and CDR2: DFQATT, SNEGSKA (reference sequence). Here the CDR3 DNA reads TGCAGTGCTAGAGAGGGGGGGACGGGGAATTCACCCCTCCACTTT. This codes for CSAREGGTGNSPLHF.

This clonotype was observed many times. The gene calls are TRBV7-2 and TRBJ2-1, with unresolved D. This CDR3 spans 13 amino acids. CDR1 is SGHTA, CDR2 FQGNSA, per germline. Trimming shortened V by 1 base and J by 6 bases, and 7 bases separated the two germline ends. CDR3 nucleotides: TGTGCCAGCAGCTTAGGACCAGCCAATGAGCAGTTCTTC. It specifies CASSLGPANEQFF.

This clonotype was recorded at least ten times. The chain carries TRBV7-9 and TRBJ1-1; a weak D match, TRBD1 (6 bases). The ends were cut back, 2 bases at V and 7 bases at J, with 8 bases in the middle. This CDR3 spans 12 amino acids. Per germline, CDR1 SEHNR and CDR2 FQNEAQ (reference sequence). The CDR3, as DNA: TGTGCCAGCAGCTTATCAGGGGTTGAAGCTTTCTTT. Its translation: CASSLSGVEAFF.

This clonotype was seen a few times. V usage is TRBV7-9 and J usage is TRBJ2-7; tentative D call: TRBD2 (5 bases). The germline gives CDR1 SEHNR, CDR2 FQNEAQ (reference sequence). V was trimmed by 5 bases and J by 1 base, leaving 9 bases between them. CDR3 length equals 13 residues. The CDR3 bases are TGTGCCAGCAGCCCCGGGGTTTCCTACGAGCAGTACTTC. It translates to CASSPGVSYEQYF.

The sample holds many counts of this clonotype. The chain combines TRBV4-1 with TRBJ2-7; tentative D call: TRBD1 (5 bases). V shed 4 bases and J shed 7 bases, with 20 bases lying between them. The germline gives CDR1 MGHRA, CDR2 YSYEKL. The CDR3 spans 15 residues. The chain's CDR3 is CASSPLVKGAREQYF. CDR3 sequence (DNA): TGCGCCAGCAGCCCACTGGTCAAAGGGGCCAGGGAGCAGTACTTC.

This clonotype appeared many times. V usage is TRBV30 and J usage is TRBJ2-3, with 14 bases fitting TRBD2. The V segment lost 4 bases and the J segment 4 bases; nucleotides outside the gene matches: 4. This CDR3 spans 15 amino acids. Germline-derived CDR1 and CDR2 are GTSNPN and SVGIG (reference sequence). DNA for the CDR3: TGTGCCTGGACCCGACTAGCGGGGGGGGCAGATACGCAGTATTTT. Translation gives CAWTRLAGGADTQYF.

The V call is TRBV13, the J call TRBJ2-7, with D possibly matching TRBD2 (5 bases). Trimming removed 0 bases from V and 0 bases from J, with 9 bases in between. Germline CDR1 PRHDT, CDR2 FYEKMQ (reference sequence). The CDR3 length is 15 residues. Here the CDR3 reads CASSLGSGSSYEQYF. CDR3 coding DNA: TGTGCCAGCAGCTTAGGCTCGGGGAGCTCCTACGAGCAGTACTTC.

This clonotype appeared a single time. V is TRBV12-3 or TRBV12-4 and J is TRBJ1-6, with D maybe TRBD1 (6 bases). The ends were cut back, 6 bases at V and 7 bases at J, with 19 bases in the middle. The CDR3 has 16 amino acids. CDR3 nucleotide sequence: TGTGCCAGCAGCACGCGCGGGGGCGCGAGGAATTCACCCCTCCACTTT. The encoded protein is CASSTRGGARNSPLHF.

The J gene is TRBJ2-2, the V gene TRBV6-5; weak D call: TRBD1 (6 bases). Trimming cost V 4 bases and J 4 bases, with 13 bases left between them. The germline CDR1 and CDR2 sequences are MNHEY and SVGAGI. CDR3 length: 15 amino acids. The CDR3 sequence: CASSLGQGPTGELFF. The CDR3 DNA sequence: TGTGCCAGCAGTTTAGGTCAGGGGCCCACCGGGGAGCTGTTTTTT.

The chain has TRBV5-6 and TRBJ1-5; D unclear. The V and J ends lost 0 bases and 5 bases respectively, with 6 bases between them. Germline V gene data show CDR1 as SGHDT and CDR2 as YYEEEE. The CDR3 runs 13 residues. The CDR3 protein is CASSLGPDQPQHF. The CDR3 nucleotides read TGTGCCAGCAGCTTGGGACCGGATCAGCCCCAGCATTTT.

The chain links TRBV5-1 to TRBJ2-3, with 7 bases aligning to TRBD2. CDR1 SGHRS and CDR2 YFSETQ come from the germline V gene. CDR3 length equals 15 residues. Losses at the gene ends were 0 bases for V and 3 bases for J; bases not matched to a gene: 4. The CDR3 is CASSLDGGYTDTQYF. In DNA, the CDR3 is TGCGCCAGCAGCTTGGACGGGGGGTATACAGATACGCAGTATTTT.